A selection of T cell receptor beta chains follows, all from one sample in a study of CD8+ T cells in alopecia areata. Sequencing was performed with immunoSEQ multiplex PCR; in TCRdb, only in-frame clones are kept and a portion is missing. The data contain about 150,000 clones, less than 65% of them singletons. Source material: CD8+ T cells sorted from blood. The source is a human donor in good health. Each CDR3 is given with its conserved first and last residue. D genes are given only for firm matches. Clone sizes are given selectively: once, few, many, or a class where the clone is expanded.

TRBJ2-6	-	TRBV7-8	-	CASSPAGSGANVLTF	TGTGCCAGCAGTCCCGCCGGCTCTGGGGCCAACGTCCTGACTTTC
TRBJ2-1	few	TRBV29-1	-	CSVEGRRFSPQDSSPRNEQFF	TGCAGCGTTGAAGGTCGAAGGTTCTCGCCCCAGGACTCGAGCCCCCGGAATGAGCAGTTCTTC
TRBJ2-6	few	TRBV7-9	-	CASSYKEGVLTF	TGTGCCAGCAGCTACAAGGAGGGCGTCCTGACTTTC
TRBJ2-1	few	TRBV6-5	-	CASRKGYEQFF	TGTGCCAGCAGGAAGGGTTATGAGCAGTTCTTC
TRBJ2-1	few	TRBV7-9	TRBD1	CASSGTGTGDYNEQFF	TGTGCCAGCAGCGGTACTGGGACAGGGGACTACAATGAGCAGTTCTTC
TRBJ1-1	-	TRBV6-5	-	CASSAHSSRTEAFF	TGTGCCAGCAGTGCACACAGCTCACGCACTGAAGCTTTCTTT
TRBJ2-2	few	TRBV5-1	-	CASSFRDTNTGELFF	TGCGCCAGCAGCTTCCGGGATACGAACACCGGGGAGCTGTTTTTT
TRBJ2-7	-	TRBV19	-	CASSMAVSYEQYF	TGTGCCAGTAGTATGGCAGTGTCCTACGAGCAGTACTTC
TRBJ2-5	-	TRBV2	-	CASSEIGGTQYF	TGTGCCAGCAGTGAGATAGGAGGAACCCAGTACTTC
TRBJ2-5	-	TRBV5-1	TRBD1	CASSGTGTGSPYF	TGCGCCAGCAGCGGAACGGGGACAGGGTCCCCGTACTTC
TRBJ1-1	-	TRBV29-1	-	CSVQGREADTEAFF	TGCAGCGTTCAAGGGAGGGAAGCGGACACTGAAGCTTTCTTT
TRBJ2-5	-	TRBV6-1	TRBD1	CASRRTGPQETQYF	TGTGCCAGCAGGCGGACAGGACCACAAGAGACCCAGTACTTC
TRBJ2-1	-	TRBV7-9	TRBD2	CASTPSLAGPYNEQFF	TGTGCCAGCACCCCTTCCCTAGCGGGCCCCTACAATGAGCAGTTCTTC
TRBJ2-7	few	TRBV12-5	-	CASGIGTEQYF	TGTGCTAGTGGTATAGGGACCGAGCAGTACTTC
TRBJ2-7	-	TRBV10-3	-	CASSPQGPSEQYF	TGTGCCAGCAGTCCACAGGGCCCCAGCGAGCAGTACTTC
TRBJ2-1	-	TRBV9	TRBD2	CASSAGLAGVFNEQFF	TGTGCCAGCAGCGCGGGACTAGCGGGAGTCTTTAATGAGCAGTTCTTC
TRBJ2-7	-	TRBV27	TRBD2	CASSGRLAGSYEQYF	TGTGCCAGCAGTGGTCGACTAGCGGGTTCCTACGAGCAGTACTTC
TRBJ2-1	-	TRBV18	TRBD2	CASSPRQAGVYNEQFF	TGTGCCAGCTCACCACGGCAAGCGGGAGTATACAATGAGCAGTTCTTC
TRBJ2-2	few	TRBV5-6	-	CASSSDLGELFF	TGTGCCAGCAGCTCCGATCTTGGGGAGCTGTTTTTT
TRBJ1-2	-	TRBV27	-	CASSLGPAHGYTF	TGTGCCAGCAGTTTAGGCCCGGCCCATGGCTACACCTTC
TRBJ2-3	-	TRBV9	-	CASSVEPPFTDTQYF	TGTGCCAGCAGCGTAGAGCCACCATTCACAGATACGCAGTATTTT
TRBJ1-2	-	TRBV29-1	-	CSVGEPGRISYGYTF	TGCAGCGTTGGGGAACCGGGACGGATTTCCTATGGCTACACCTTC
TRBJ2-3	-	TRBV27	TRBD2	CASASGASLGTQYF	TGTGCCAGCGCTAGCGGGGCCTCGCTTGGGACGCAGTATTTT
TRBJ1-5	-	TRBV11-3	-	CASIITRKDLSNQPQHF	TGTGCCAGCATCATTACCAGGAAGGATTTGAGCAATCAGCCCCAGCATTTT
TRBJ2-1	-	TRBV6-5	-	CASSFVPYNEQFF	TGTGCCAGCAGCTTCGTACCGTACAATGAGCAGTTCTTC
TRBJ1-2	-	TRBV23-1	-	CASSQWGRRYGYTF	TGCGCCAGCAGTCAATGGGGGAGACGCTATGGCTACACCTTC
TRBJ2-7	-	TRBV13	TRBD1	CASSHRGFEQYF	TGTGCCAGCAGCCACAGGGGATTCGAGCAGTACTTC
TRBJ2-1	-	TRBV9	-	CASSPASYNEQFF	TGTGCCAGCAGCCCCGCCTCGTACAATGAGCAGTTCTTC
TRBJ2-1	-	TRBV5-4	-	CASSLWARDGIGQFF	TGTGCCAGCAGCTTGTGGGCACGGGACGGGATAGGGCAGTTCTTC
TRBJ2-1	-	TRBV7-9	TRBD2	CASSWPGLGLGEQFF	TGTGCCAGCAGCTGGCCTGGACTAGGCCTAGGGGAGCAGTTCTTC
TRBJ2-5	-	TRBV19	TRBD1	CASSTPGQGGETQYF	TGTGCCAGTAGTACGCCGGGACAGGGCGGAGAGACCCAGTACTTC
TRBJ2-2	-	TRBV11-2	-	CASSLGSGELFF	TGTGCCAGCAGCTTAGGCTCCGGGGAGCTGTTTTTT